This TCR beta chain was sequenced during a study of post-analysis software for immune sequencing data. General study points: Roughly 5 TRBV segments occurring more often in patients than controls included TRBV5-6, TRBV5-1 and TRBV20-1.

TCR beta libraries were prepared from cDNA with unique molecular identifiers. Out of about 1 to 11 million T cells, some 480,000 cDNA molecules were generated. TCRdb independently ran MiXCR on the PCR reads; one entry per CDR3 protein. The repertoire holds some 800,000 distinct CDR3 sequences, 46% seen once, with just under 5% in the top ten. As regards this clonotype: Its antigen is not identified.

This CDR3 has 13 amino acids. CDR1 and CDR2 from the germline V gene are SGHRS and YFSETQ. With 4 bases removed from V and 5 bases from J, the gap between germline ends came to 12 bases. The source of this sequence is a girl between 10 and 17 years old with multiple sclerosis. Specimen: blood. The V gene is TRBV5-1, the J gene TRBJ2-5; D call uncertain. The CDR3 DNA reads TGCGCCAGCAGCCCTGAGACACGGGAGACCCAGTACTTC. Translated, it gives CASSPETRETQYF.